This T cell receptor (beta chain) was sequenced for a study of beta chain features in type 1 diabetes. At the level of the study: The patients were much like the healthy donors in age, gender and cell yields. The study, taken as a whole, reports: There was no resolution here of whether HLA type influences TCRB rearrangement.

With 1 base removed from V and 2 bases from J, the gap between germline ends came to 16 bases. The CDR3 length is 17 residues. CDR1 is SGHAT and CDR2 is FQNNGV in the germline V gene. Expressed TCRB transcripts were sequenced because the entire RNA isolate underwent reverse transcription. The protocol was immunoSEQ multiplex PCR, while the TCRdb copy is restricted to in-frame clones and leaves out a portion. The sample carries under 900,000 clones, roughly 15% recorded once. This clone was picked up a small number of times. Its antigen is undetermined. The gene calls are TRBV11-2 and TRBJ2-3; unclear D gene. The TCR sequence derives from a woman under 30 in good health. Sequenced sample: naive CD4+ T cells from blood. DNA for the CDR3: TGTGCCAGCAGCTTAGTGATCCAGCGACTGAACACAGATACGCAGTATTTT. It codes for CASSLVIQRLNTDTQYF.